What follows is one T cell receptor beta chain and its context. What it binds is not known. This record comes from a study of cytomegalovirus exposure and HLA in healthy donors. Study results and caveats: For TCR beta chains, V- and J-gene trimming was later linked to a missense DCLRE1C variant.

PCR amplification relied on 60 Vbeta primers (plus 13 Jbeta primers). Some clones are missing from TCRdb's copy, which holds only in-frame ones; the method was immunoSEQ multiplex PCR. The sample consists of some 100,000 clones, about four fifths of them appearing once. V lost 3 bases and J lost 1, with 6 bases in between. CDR1 and CDR2 (germline): SGHTA, FQGNSA. This CDR3 spans 13 amino acids. Sequenced input: PBMCs. The chain combines TRBV7-2 with TRBJ2-5; D ambiguous. This clonotype originated in a female donor in good health and CMV-seropositive. CDR3 region: CASSFSVQETQYF. The CDR3 DNA is TGTGCCAGCAGCTTTTCCGTCCAAGAGACCCAGTACTTC.